This is a list of T cell receptor beta chains from one sample in a study of cytomegalovirus exposure and HLA in healthy donors. Sequenced by immunoSEQ multiplex PCR; TCRdb stores in-frame clones only, minus some. The sample holds about 120,000 clones, roughly 95% seen once. The sample was PBMCs. The receptor set was obtained from a man aged 18 to 30 in good health and CMV-seronegative. The CDR3 runs from the conserved cysteine through the conserved F or W. The order of the fields is V gene, D gene, J gene, CDR3 DNA, CDR3 protein. D genes are given only for firm matches.

V gene: TRBV29-1; D gene: TRBD2; J gene: TRBJ2-5; CDR3 DNA: TGCAGCGTTCCCCGACTAGCGGGACTGCCCGGGGAGACCCAGTACTTC; CDR3 protein: CSVPRLAGLPGETQYF
V gene: TRBV7-9; D gene: .; J gene: TRBJ1-2; CDR3 DNA: TGTGCCAGCAGCCCCAAGCCTGGCTACACCTTC; CDR3 protein: CASSPKPGYTF
V gene: TRBV10-2; D gene: .; J gene: TRBJ1-2; CDR3 DNA: TGCGCCAGCAGTGAGTCCACAGTGATTGGCTACACCTTC; CDR3 protein: CASSESTVIGYTF
V gene: TRBV2; D gene: TRBD1; J gene: TRBJ1-3; CDR3 DNA: TGTGCCAGCAGTTCCGGGACAGGGGCGGAAAACACCATATATTTT; CDR3 protein: CASSSGTGAENTIYF
V gene: TRBV27; D gene: .; J gene: TRBJ2-1; CDR3 DNA: TGTGCCAGCAGTTTGTCCCACCGGGAATATGAGCAGTTCTTC; CDR3 protein: CASSLSHREYEQFF
V gene: TRBV7-9; D gene: .; J gene: TRBJ2-1; CDR3 DNA: TGTGCCAGCAGCTCAGGGCGGGACAGACCCTACAATGAGCAGTTCTTC; CDR3 protein: CASSSGRDRPYNEQFF
V gene: TRBV28; D gene: .; J gene: TRBJ1-1; CDR3 DNA: TGTGCCAGCAGTTCCCCCGGTACGGGAGCGGGCACTGAAGCTTTCTTT; CDR3 protein: CASSSPGTGAGTEAFF
V gene: TRBV30; D gene: TRBD1; J gene: TRBJ1-4; CDR3 DNA: TGTGCCTGGAGTGCCCGGGACAGCGAAAAACTGTTTTTT; CDR3 protein: CAWSARDSEKLFF
V gene: TRBV9; D gene: TRBD1; J gene: TRBJ1-3; CDR3 DNA: TGTGCCAGCAGCCCGAGGACAGGTCGTTACTCTGGAAACACCATATATTTT; CDR3 protein: CASSPRTGRYSGNTIYF
V gene: TRBV4-2; D gene: TRBD1; J gene: TRBJ1-1; CDR3 DNA: TGTGCCAGCAGCGTTCGACAGGGTCAGGTTGCGAACACTGAAGCTTTCTTT; CDR3 protein: CASSVRQGQVANTEAFF
V gene: TRBV2; D gene: TRBD1; J gene: TRBJ1-2; CDR3 DNA: TGTGCCAGCAGAACAGGGGGCTACTATGGCTACACCTTC; CDR3 protein: CASRTGGYYGYTF
V gene: TRBV2; D gene: .; J gene: TRBJ2-2; CDR3 DNA: TGTGCCAGCAAGGGGACTTTTACCGGGGAGCTGTTTTTT; CDR3 protein: CASKGTFTGELFF
V gene: TRBV9; D gene: TRBD1; J gene: TRBJ1-2; CDR3 DNA: TGTGCCAGTCAGGGGGCCACGTACTATGGCTACACCTTC; CDR3 protein: CASQGATYYGYTF
V gene: TRBV9; D gene: .; J gene: TRBJ1-3; CDR3 DNA: TGTGCCAGCACCGACAGTGTCTCTGGAAACACCATATATTTT; CDR3 protein: CASTDSVSGNTIYF
V gene: TRBV20-1; D gene: TRBD1; J gene: TRBJ1-5; CDR3 DNA: TGCAGCGCTACAGGGGGGCAGCCCCAGCATTTT; CDR3 protein: CSATGGQPQHF
V gene: TRBV5-1; D gene: .; J gene: TRBJ2-2; CDR3 DNA: TGCGCCAGCACAATAGCACTAGACACCGGGGAGCTGTTTTTT; CDR3 protein: CASTIALDTGELFF
V gene: TRBV4-3; D gene: .; J gene: TRBJ2-2; CDR3 DNA: TGCGCCAGCAGCCCTGAGGAGGTGGCCCCGAACACCGGGGAGCTGTTTTTT; CDR3 protein: CASSPEEVAPNTGELFF
V gene: TRBV19; D gene: .; J gene: TRBJ2-2; CDR3 DNA: TGTGCCAGTAGTATCCTGACGACAGGCACCGGGGAGCTGTTTTTT; CDR3 protein: CASSILTTGTGELFF